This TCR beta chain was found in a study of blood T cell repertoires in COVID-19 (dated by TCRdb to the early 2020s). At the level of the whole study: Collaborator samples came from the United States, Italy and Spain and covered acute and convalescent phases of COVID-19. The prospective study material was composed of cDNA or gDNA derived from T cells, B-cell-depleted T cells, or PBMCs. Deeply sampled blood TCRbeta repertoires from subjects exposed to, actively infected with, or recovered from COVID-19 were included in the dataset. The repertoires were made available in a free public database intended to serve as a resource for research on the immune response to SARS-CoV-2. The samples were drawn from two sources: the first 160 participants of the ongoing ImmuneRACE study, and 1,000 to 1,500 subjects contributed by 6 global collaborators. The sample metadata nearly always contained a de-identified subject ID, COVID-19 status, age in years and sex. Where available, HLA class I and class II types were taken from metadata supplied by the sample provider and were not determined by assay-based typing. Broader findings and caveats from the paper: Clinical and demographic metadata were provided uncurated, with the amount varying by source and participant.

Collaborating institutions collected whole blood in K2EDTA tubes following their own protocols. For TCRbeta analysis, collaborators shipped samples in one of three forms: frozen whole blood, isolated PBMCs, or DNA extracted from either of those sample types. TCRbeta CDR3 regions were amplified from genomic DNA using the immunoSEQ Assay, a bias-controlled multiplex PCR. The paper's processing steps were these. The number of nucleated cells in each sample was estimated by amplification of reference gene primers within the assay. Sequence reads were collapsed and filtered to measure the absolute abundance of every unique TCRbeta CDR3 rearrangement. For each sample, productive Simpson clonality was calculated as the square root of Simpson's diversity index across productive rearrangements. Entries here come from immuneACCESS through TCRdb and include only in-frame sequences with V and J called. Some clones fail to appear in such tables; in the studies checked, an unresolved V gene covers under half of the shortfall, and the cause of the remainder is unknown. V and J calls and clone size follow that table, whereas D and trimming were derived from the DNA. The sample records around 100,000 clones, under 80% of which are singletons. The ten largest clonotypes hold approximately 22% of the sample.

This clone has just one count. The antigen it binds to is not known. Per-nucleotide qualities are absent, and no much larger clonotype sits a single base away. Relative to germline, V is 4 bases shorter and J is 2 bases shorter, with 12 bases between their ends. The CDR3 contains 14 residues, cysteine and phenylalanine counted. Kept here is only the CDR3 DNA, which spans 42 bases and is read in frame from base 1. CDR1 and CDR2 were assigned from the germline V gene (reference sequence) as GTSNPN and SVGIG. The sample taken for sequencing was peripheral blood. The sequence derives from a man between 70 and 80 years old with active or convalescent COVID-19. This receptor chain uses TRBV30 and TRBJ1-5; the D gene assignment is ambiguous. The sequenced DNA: TGTGCCTGGACGGGAGGCGGCGGCAATCAGCCCCAGCATTTT. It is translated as CAWTGGGGNQPQHF. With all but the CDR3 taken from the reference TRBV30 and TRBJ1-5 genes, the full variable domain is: SQTIHQWPATLVQPVGSPLSLECTVEGTSNPNLYWYRQAAGRGLQLLFYSVGIGQISSEVPQNLSASRPQDRQFILSSKKLLLSDSGFYLCAWTGGGGNQPQHFGDGTRLSIL.